The source of this TCR beta chain is a study of T-cell reconstitution after alpha-beta-depleted transplantation in children. The authors prepared the TCRbeta library with unique molecular identifiers. TCRdb recomputed calls from the PCR reads with MiXCR, one row per CDR3 protein. The sample holds about 210,000 distinct CDR3 sequences, approximately 15% seen once. V was clipped by 6 bases and J by 6 bases, with 15 bases between them. The CDR3 runs to 13 residues. Germline assignment: CDR1 WSHSY and CDR2 SAAADI. This clonotype was counted between two and nine times. Its antigen is as yet unknown. Study-wide results and caveats: One year after transplant, T-cell counts and diversity came mostly from newly produced T cells. Surviving recipient T cells and thymic progenitors accounted for the high day-60 TCRbeta diversity observed in some patients. Expanded graft clones numbering several hundred reportedly gave rise to alpha-beta T cells about two months after transplant.

Here the sequenced sample was PBMCs, mostly from graft donor cells, taken 360 days after TCRalphabeta/CD19-depleted stem cell transplant. This chain joins TRBV10-2 and TRBJ2-7, with D perhaps matching TRBD1 or TRBD2 (6 bases each). The TCR originated in a male patient between 2 and 15 years old who had a stem cell transplant for acute lymphoblastic leukemia, so the T cells may come from the graft donor. The DNA for the CDR3 is TGCGCCAGCAGAACGTACAGGGAGGCCGAGCAGTACTTC. This translates into CASRTYREAEQYF.